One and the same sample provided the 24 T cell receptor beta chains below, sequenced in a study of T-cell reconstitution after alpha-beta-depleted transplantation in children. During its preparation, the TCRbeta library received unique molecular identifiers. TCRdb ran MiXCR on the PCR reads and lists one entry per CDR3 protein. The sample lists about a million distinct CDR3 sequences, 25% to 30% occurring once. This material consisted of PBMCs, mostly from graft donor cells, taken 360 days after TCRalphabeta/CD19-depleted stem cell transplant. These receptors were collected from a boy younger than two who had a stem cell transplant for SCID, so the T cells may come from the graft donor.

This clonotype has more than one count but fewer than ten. CDR3 in amino acids: CASSLDGGRYEQFF. The CDR3, as DNA: TGTGCCAGCAGTTTAGACGGGGGGCGCTATGAGCAGTTCTTC. The rearrangement uses TRBV12-3 or TRBV12-4 and TRBJ2-1; D is perhaps TRBD2 (7 bases). This CDR3 has 14 amino acids. Trimming pared 1 base from V and 8 bases from J, leaving 12 bases between.

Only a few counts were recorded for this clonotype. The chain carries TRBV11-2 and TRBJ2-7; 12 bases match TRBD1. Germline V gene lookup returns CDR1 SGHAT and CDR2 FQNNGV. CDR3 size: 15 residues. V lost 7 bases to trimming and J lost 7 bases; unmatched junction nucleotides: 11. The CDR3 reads CASTPLGTGGFEQYF. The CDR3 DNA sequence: TGTGCCAGCACCCCTTTGGGGACAGGGGGCTTTGAGCAGTACTTC.

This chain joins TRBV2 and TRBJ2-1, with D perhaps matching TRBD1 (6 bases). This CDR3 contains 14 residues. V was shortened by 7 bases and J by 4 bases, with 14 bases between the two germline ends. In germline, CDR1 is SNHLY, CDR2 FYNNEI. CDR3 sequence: CASTRQEPYNEQFF. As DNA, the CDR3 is TGTGCCAGCACACGACAGGAACCGTACAATGAGCAGTTCTTC. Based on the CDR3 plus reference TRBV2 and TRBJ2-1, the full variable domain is EPEVTQTPSHQVTQMGQEVILRCVPISNHLYFYWYRQILGQKVEFLVSFYNNEISEKSEIFDDQFSVERPDGSNFTLKIRSTKLEDSAMYFCASTRQEPYNEQFFGPGTRLTVL.

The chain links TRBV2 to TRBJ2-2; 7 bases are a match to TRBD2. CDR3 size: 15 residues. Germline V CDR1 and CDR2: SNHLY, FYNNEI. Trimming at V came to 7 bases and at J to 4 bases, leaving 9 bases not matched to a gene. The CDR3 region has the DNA TGTGCCAGCAAGGAGGATAGCGGGCCCACCGGGGAGCTGTTTTTT. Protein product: CASKEDSGPTGELFF.

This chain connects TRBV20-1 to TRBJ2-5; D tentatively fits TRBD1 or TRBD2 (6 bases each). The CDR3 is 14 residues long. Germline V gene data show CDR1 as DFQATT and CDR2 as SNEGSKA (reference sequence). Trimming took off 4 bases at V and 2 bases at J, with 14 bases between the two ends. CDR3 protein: CSATEGGSQETQYF. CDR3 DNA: TGCAGTGCTACGGAGGGGGGTTCACAAGAGACCCAGTACTTC.

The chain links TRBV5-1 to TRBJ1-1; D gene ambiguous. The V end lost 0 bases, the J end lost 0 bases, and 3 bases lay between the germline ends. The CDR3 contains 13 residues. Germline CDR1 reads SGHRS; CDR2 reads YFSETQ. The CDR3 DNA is TGCGCCAGCAGCTTGGACATGAACACTGAAGCTTTCTTT. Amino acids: CASSLDMNTEAFF.

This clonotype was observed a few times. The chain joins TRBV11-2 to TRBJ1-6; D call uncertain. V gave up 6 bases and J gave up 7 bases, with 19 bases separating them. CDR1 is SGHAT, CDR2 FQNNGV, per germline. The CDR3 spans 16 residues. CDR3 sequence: CASRWGIDPQNSPLHF. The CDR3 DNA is TGTGCCAGCAGATGGGGAATCGACCCTCAAAATTCACCCCTCCACTTT.

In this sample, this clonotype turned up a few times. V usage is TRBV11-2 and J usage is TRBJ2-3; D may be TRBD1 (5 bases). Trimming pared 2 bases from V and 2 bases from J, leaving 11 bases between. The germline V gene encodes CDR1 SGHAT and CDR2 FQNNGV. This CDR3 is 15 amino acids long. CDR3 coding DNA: TGTGCCAGCAGCTTAACTTCCAGGGTCACAGATACGCAGTATTTT. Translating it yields CASSLTSRVTDTQYF. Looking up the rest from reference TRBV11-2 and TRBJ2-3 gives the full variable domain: EAGVAQSPRYKIIEKRQSVAFWCNPISGHATLYWYQQILGQGPKLLIQFQNNGVVDDSQLPKDRFSAERLKGVDSTLKIQPAKLEDSAVYLCASSLTSRVTDTQYFGPGTRLTVL.

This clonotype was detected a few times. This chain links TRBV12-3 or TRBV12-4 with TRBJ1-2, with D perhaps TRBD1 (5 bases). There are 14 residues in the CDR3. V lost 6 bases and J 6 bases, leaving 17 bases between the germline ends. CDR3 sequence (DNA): TGTGCCAGCAGCCTAACGACAGCCCCGAATGGCTACACCTTC. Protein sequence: CASSLTTAPNGYTF.

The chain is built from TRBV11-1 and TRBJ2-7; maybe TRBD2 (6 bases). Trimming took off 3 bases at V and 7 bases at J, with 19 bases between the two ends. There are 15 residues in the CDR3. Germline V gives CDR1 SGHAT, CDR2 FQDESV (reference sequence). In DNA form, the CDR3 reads TGTGCCAGCAGCTTTTTGGGCAGGAGACTAGAGGAGCAGTACTTC. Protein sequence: CASSFLGRRLEEQYF.

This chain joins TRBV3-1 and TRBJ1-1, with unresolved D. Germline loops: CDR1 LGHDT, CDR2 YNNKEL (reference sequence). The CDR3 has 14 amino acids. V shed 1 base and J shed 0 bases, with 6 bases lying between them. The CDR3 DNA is TGTGCCAGCAGCCAAGGACTCCTGAACACTGAAGCTTTCTTT. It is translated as CASSQGLLNTEAFF.

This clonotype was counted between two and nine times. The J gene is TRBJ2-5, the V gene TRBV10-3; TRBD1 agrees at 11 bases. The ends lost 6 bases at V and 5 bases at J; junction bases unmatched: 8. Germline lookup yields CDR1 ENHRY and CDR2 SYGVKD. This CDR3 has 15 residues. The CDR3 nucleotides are TGTGCCATCAGCCCCGGACAGGGGGCGATGGAGACCCAGTACTTC. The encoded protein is CAISPGQGAMETQYF.

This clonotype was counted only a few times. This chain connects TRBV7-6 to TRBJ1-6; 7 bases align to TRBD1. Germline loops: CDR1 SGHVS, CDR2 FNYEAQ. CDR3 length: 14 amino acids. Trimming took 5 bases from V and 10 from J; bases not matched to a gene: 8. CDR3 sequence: CASSISGTASPLHF. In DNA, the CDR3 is TGTGCCAGCAGCATATCGGGGACAGCGTCACCCCTCCACTTT.

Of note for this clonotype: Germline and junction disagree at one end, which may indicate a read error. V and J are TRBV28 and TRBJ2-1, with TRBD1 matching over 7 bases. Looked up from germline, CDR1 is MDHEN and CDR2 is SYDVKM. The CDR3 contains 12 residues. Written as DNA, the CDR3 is TGTGCCAGCAGTTTTCGACGACAGGGAGAGATCTTC. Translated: CASSFRRQGEIF.

The CDR3 protein is CSARGGLAFQKNIQYF. The CDR3 DNA sequence: TGCAGTGCCCGCGGGGGTCTAGCGTTTCAGAAAAACATTCAGTACTTC. V and J are TRBV20-1 and TRBJ2-4; 7 bases are a match to TRBD2. From germline, CDR1 is DFQATT and CDR2 SNEGSKA (reference sequence). The trim removed 6 bases at V and 4 bases at J, leaving 15 bases unmatched. This CDR3 is 16 amino acids long.

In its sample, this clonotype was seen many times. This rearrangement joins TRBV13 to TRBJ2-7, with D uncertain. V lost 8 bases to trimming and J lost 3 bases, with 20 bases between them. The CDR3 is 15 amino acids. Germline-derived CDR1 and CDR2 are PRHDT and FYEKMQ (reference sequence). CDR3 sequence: CASGPASSPNYEQYF. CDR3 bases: TGTGCCAGCGGGCCCGCGTCCTCACCTAACTACGAGCAGTACTTC.

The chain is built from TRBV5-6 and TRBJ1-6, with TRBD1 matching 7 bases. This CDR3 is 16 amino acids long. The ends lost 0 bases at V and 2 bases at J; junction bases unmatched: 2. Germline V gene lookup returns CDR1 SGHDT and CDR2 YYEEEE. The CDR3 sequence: CASSLGDSPYNSPLHF. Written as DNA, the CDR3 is TGTGCCAGCAGCTTGGGGGACAGTCCCTATAATTCACCCCTCCACTTT.

In DNA, the CDR3 is TGCGCCAGCAGCTCCTATGGAGCGAACACTGAAGCTTTCTTT. This codes for CASSSYGANTEAFF. The chain combines TRBV5-1 with TRBJ1-1; D remains unclear. Trimming shortened V by 3 bases and J by 1 base, and 10 bases separated the two germline ends. CDR3 length: 14 residues. Germline assignment: CDR1 SGHRS and CDR2 YFSETQ. The full variable domain, with the rest looked up from reference TRBV5-1 and TRBJ1-1, is KAGVTQTPRYLIKTRGQQVTLSCSPISGHRSVSWYQQTPGQGLQFLFEYFSETQRNKGNFPGRFSGRQFSNSRSEMNVSTLELGDSALYLCASSSYGANTEAFFGQGTRLTVV.

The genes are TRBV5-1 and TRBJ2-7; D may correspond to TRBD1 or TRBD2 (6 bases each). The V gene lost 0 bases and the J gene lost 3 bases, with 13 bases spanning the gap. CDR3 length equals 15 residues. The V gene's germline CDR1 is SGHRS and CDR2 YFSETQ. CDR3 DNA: TGCGCCAGCAGCTTGGGGGGGGCAGGTAACTACGAGCAGTACTTC. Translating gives CASSLGGAGNYEQYF. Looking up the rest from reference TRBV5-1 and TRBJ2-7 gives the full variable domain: KAGVTQTPRYLIKTRGQQVTLSCSPISGHRSVSWYQQTPGQGLQFLFEYFSETQRNKGNFPGRFSGRQFSNSRSEMNVSTLELGDSALYLCASSLGGAGNYEQYFGPGTRLTVT.

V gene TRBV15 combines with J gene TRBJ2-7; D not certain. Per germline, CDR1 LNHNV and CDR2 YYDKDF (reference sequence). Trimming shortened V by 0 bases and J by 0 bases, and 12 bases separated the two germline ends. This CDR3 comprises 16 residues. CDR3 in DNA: TGTGCCACCAGCAGAGATCGCCTACAAAGCTCCTACGAGCAGTACTTC. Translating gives CATSRDRLQSSYEQYF.

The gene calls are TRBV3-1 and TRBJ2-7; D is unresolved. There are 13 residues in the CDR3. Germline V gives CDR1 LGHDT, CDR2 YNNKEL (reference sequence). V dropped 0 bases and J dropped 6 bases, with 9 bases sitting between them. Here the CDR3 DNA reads TGTGCCAGCAGCCAAGACGAAACATCCGAGCAGTACTTC. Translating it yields CASSQDETSEQYF.

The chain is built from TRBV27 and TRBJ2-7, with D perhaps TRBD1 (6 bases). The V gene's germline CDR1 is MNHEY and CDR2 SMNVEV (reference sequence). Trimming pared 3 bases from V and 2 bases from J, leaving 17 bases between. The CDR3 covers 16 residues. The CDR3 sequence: CASSFSTGTNTYEQYF. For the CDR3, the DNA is TGTGCCAGCAGTTTTAGTACCGGGACAAACACCTACGAGCAGTACTTC.

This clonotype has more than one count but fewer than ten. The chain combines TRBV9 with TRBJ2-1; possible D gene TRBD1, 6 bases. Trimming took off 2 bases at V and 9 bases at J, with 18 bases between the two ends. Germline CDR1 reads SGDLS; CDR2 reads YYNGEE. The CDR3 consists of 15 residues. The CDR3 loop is CASSVSGHPNGEQFF. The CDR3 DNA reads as TGTGCCAGCAGCGTCTCGGGACACCCAAACGGTGAGCAGTTCTTC.

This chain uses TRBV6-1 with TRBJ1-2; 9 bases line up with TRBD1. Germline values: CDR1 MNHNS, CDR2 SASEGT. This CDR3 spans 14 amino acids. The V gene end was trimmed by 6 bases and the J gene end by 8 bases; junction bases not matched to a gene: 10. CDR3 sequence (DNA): TGTGCCAGCAGAAGGGACAGGGATTTGGAGGGCTACACCTTC. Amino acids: CASRRDRDLEGYTF.